These T cell receptor beta chains were read from a single sample in a study of blood T cell repertoires in COVID-19. The protocol was immunoSEQ multiplex PCR, while the TCRdb copy is restricted to in-frame clones and leaves out a portion. This sample carries hundreds of thousands of clones, nearly 90% of them seen once, and the ten largest clones take about 8.5%. Sequencing was carried out using peripheral blood. These receptors originate from a man aged 18-30 years with active or convalescent COVID-19. CDR3s include the opening cysteine and the closing phenylalanine or tryptophan. The D gene is left open where the match is weak. For some rows the clone size is stated as once, few or many, or as a class when expanded; others skip it.

clone_size j_call d_call v_call cdr3_aa cdr3_nt
NA TRBJ2-3 TRBD2 TRBV2 CASLVLAGGSDTQYF TGTGCCAGCCTCGTACTAGCGGGGGGGTCAGATACGCAGTATTTT
NA TRBJ1-4 TRBD1 TRBV7-9 CASSSWDRGEKLFF TGTGCCAGCAGCTCCTGGGACAGGGGTGAAAAACTGTTTTTT
NA TRBJ1-2 NA TRBV7-7 CASSYNYGYTF TGTGCCAGCAGTTATAACTATGGCTACACCTTC
NA TRBJ2-3 NA TRBV5-1 CASSLGGAGSTDTQYF TGCGCCAGCAGCTTGGGTGGGGCGGGGAGCACAGATACGCAGTATTTT
NA TRBJ1-4 NA TRBV6-2/TRBV6-3 CASSSYTAGEEKLFF TGTGCCAGCAGCTCTTATACGGCGGGGGAAGAAAAACTGTTTTTT
NA TRBJ1-1 TRBD1 TRBV2 CASRQGQGGTEAFF TGTGCCAGCAGGCAAGGACAGGGCGGCACTGAAGCTTTCTTT
few TRBJ2-3 NA TRBV11-2 CASSSQAGRDTQYF TGTGCCAGCAGCTCCCAGGCCGGCCGGGATACGCAGTATTTT
NA TRBJ2-2 TRBD2 TRBV10-3 CAISPVILAGATGELFF TGTGCCATCAGTCCCGTTATACTAGCGGGGGCAACCGGGGAGCTGTTTTTT
NA TRBJ2-2 TRBD2 TRBV6-6 CASSSLATGELFF TGTGCCAGCAGTTCACTAGCGACCGGGGAGCTGTTTTTT
NA TRBJ1-5 NA TRBV6-5 CASRPGQSGNQPQHF TGTGCCAGCAGACCCGGCCAGTCGGGGAATCAGCCCCAGCATTTT
NA TRBJ1-2 TRBD1 TRBV4-1 CASSQPGQGNYGYTF TGCGCCAGCAGCCAGCCGGGACAGGGGAACTATGGCTACACCTTC
once TRBJ1-6 TRBD1 TRBV6-5 CASSYEGDRADSPLHF TGTGCCAGCAGTTACGAGGGGGACAGGGCTGATTCACCCCTCCACTTT
NA TRBJ2-7 TRBD2 TRBV6-6 CASDTGLAGGHTYF TGTGCCAGCGATACAGGCCTAGCGGGGGGGCATACGTACTTC
NA TRBJ2-3 NA TRBV27 CASSPPVFSTDTQYF TGTGCCAGCAGCCCCCCCGTCTTTAGCACAGATACGCAGTATTTT
once TRBJ1-1 NA TRBV9 CASSVDSGGNTEAFF TGTGCCAGCAGCGTAGATTCGGGGGGCAATACTGAAGCTTTCTTT
NA TRBJ1-2 TRBD1 TRBV6-5 CASTVGTGFGYTF TGTGCCAGCACCGTGGGGACAGGGTTTGGCTACACCTTC
NA TRBJ1-1 TRBD1 TRBV11-2 CASSLAGGVGTEAFF TGTGCCAGCAGCTTAGCAGGGGGCGTAGGAACTGAAGCTTTCTTT
NA TRBJ2-3 NA TRBV19 CASSIVGAGTDTQYF TGTGCCAGTAGTATTGTAGGGGCGGGCACAGATACGCAGTATTTT
NA TRBJ1-5 NA TRBV18 CASSPRGSDEPQHF TGTGCCAGCTCACCACGAGGATCCGATGAGCCCCAGCATTTT
NA TRBJ2-7 NA TRBV21-1 CASSKDGAGTSYEQYF TGTGCCAGCAGCAAAGACGGAGCGGGGACCTCCTACGAGCAGTACTTC
NA TRBJ2-5 TRBD2 TRBV9 CASSVGGGPQETQYF TGTGCCAGCAGCGTCGGCGGGGGACCTCAAGAGACCCAGTACTTC
NA TRBJ2-5 TRBD2 TRBV29-1 CSVERASGGETQYF TGCAGCGTTGAACGGGCTAGCGGGGGAGAGACCCAGTACTTC
NA TRBJ2-2 NA TRBV15 CATSTRRYRTNTGELFF TGTGCCACCAGCACCCGGCGGTACAGGACGAACACCGGGGAGCTGTTTTTT
NA TRBJ2-1 NA TRBV7-9 CASSTTGHQSSYNEQFF TGTGCCAGCAGTACCACGGGACACCAGAGCTCCTACAATGAGCAGTTCTTC
NA TRBJ2-2 TRBD2 TRBV19 CASSMPSGGVGELFF TGTGCCAGTAGTATGCCCAGCGGGGGCGTCGGGGAGCTGTTTTTT
NA TRBJ2-1 NA TRBV15 CATSRDLTGYNEQFF TGTGCCACCAGCAGAGACCTAACAGGATACAATGAGCAGTTCTTC
NA TRBJ2-1 TRBD1 TRBV24-1 CATSDSGQGTYNEQFF TGTGCCACCAGTGATTCCGGACAGGGTACCTACAATGAGCAGTTCTTC
once TRBJ1-2 NA TRBV20-1 CSARGGGGYTF TGCAGTGCTAGAGGGGGAGGAGGCTACACCTTC
NA TRBJ2-5 TRBD1 TRBV18 CASSPDRGGRETQYF TGTGCCAGCTCACCGGACAGGGGAGGTCGGGAGACCCAGTACTTC
NA TRBJ1-5 TRBD1 TRBV27 CASSLLGGWDQPQHF TGTGCCAGCAGTTTATTAGGGGGCTGGGATCAGCCCCAGCATTTT
NA TRBJ2-2 NA TRBV4-1 CASSHGQKTGELFF TGCGCCAGCAGCCATGGGCAGAAAACCGGGGAGCTGTTTTTT
NA TRBJ2-5 NA TRBV7-6 CASSPHAGQSQETQYF TGTGCCAGCAGCCCACACGCCGGACAGTCACAAGAGACCCAGTACTTC